This T cell receptor beta chain appears in the sequencing data of a study of blood T cells in healthy people across ages. Study-wide results and limits: Age brought a roughly linear fall in TCR beta diversity measured per million T cells.

The second PCR ran roughly 7 to 11 cycles with a sample-barcoded 5' primer and J-beta primers. TCRdb reprocessed the 5' RACE reads with MiXCR, giving one entry per CDR3 protein. The sample yields about 400,000 distinct CDR3 sequences, more than 45% seen once. Concerning this clonotype: The antigen is undetermined.

The sequence came from a man aged 55 to 69 in good health. Sequenced input: blood.

This chain's CDR3 is CASSVELNTGELFF. CDR3 bases: TGTGCCAGCAGCGTAGAACTGAACACCGGGGAGCTGTTTTTT. The rearrangement uses TRBV9 and TRBJ2-2; no definite D call. Germline V gene data show CDR1 as SGDLS and CDR2 as YYNGEE. The CDR3 has 14 amino acids. The V end lost 0 bases, the J end lost 1 base, and 4 bases lay between the germline ends.